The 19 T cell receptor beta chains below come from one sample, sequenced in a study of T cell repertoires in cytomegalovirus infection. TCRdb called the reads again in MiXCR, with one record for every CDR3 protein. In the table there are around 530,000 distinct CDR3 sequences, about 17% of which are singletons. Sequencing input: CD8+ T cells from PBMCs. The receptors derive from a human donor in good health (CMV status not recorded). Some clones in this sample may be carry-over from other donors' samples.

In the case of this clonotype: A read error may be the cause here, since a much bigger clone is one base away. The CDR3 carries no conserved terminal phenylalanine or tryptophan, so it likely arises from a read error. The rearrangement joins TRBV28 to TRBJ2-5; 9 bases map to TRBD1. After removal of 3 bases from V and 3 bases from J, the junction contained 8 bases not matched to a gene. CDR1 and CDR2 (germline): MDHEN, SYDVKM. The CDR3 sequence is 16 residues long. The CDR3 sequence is CASSLGQGRAKETQYL. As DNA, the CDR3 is TGTGCCAGCAGTTTGGGACAGGGAAGAGCGAAAGAGACCCAGTACTTA.

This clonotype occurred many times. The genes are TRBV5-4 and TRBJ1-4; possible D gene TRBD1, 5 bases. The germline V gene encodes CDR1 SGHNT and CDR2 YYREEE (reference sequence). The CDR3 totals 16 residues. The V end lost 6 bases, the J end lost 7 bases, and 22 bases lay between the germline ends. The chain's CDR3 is CASTPKPGTNIEKLFF. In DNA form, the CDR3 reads TGTGCCAGCACCCCAAAGCCCGGGACCAATATTGAAAAACTGTTTTTT.

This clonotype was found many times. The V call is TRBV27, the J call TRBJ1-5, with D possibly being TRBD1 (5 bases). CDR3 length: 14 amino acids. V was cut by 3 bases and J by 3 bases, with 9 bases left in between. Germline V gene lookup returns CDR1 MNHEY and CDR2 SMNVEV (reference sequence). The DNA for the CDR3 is TGTGCCAGCAGTTTCGCGGGGGACAATCAGCCCCAGCATTTT. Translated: CASSFAGDNQPQHF.

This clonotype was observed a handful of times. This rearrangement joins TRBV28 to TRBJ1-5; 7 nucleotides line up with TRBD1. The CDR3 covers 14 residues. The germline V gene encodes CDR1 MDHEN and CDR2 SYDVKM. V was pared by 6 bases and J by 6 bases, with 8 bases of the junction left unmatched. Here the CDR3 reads CASSPQGRTQPQHF. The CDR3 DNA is TGTGCCAGCAGCCCACAGGGGAGGACTCAGCCCCAGCATTTT.

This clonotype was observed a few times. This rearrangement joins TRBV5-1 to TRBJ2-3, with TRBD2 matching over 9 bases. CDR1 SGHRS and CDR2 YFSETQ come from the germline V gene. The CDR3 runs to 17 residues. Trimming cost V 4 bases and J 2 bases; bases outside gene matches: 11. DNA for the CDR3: TGCGCCAGCAGCCTAAGACTAGCGGAGACTAACACAGATACGCAGTATTTT. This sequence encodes CASSLRLAETNTDTQYF. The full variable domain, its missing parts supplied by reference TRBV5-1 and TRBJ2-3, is KAGVTQTPRYLIKTRGQQVTLSCSPISGHRSVSWYQQTPGQGLQFLFEYFSETQRNKGNFPGRFSGRQFSNSRSEMNVSTLELGDSALYLCASSLRLAETNTDTQYFGPGTRLTVL.

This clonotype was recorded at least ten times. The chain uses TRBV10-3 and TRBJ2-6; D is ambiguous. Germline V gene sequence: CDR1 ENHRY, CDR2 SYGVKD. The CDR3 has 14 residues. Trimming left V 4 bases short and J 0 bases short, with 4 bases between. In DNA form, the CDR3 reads TGTGCCATCAGTGGGGACTCTGGGGCCAACGTCCTGACTTTC. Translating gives CAISGDSGANVLTF.

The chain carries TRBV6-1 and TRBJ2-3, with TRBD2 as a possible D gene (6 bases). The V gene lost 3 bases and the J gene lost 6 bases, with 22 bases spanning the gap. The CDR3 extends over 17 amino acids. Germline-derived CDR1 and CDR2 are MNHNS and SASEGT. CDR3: CASSDGGTVLEDDTQYF. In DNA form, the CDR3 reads TGTGCCAGCAGTGACGGGGGAACGGTCCTCGAGGACGATACGCAGTATTTT.

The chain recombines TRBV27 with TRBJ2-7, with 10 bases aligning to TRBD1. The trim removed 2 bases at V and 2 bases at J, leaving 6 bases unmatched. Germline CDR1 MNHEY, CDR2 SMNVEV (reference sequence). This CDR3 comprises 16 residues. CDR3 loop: CASSLGTGEIPYEQYF. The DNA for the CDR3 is TGTGCCAGCAGTTTAGGGACAGGGGAGATCCCCTACGAGCAGTACTTC.

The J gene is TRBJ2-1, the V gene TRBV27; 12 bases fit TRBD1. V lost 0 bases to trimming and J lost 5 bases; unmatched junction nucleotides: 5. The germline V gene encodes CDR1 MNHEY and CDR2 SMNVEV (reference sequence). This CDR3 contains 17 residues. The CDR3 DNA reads TGTGCCAGCAGTTTATCCCCACGGGACAGGGGGCACAATGAGCAGTTCTTC. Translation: CASSLSPRDRGHNEQFF.

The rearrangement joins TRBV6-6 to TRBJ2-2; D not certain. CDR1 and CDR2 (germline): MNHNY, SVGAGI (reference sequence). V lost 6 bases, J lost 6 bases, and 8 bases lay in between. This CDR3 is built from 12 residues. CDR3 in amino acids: CASRIKAGELFF. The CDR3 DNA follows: TGTGCCAGCAGAATCAAGGCCGGGGAGCTGTTTTTT.

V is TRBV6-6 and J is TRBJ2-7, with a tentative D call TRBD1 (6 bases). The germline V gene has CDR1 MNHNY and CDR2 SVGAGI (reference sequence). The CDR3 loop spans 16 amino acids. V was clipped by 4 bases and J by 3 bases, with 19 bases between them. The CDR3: CASSSTRNREHYEQYF. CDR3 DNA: TGTGCCAGCAGTTCAACCCGGAACAGGGAGCACTACGAGCAGTACTTC.

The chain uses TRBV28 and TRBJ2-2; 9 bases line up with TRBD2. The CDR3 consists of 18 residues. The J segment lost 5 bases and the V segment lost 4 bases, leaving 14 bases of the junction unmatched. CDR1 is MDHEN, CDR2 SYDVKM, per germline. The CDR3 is CASSWFNGGRGKTGELFF. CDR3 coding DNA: TGTGCCAGCAGTTGGTTCAATGGCGGGAGGGGGAAAACCGGGGAGCTGTTTTTT.

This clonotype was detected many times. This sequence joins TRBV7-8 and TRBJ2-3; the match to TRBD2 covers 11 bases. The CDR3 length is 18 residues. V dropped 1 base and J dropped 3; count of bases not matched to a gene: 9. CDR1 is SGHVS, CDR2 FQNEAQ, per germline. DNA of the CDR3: TGTGCCAGCAGCTTAGTCCTAGCGGGGGGAGCTCATACAGATACGCAGTATTTT. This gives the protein CASSLVLAGGAHTDTQYF. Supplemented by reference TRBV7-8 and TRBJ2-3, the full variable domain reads GAGVSQSPRYKVAKRGQDVALRCDPISGHVSLFWYQQALGQGPEFLTYFQNEAQLDKSGLPSDRFFAERPEGSVSTLKIQRTQQEDSAVYLCASSLVLAGGAHTDTQYFGPGTRLTVL.

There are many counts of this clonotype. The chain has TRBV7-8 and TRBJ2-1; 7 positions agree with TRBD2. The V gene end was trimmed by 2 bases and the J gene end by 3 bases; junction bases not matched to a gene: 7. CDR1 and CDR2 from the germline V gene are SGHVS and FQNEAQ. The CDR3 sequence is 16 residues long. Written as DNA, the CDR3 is TGTGCCAGCAGCTTACTAGCGGAGTATCTCTACAATGAGCAGTTCTTC. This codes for CASSLLAEYLYNEQFF. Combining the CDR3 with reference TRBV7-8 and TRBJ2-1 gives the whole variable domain GAGVSQSPRYKVAKRGQDVALRCDPISGHVSLFWYQQALGQGPEFLTYFQNEAQLDKSGLPSDRFFAERPEGSVSTLKIQRTQQEDSAVYLCASSLLAEYLYNEQFFGPGTRLTVL.

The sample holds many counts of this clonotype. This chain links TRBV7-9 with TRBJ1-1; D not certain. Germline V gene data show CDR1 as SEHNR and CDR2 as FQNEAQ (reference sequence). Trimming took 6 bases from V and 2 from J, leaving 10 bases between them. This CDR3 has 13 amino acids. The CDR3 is CASRFPGNTEAFF. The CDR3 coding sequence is TGTGCCAGCAGGTTTCCCGGAAACACTGAAGCTTTCTTT.

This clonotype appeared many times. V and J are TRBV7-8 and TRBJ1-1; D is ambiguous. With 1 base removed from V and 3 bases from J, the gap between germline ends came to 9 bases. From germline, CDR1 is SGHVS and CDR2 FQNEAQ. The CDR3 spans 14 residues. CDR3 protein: CASSLVPYDTEAFF. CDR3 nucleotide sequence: TGTGCCAGCAGCTTAGTTCCGTACGACACTGAAGCTTTCTTT.

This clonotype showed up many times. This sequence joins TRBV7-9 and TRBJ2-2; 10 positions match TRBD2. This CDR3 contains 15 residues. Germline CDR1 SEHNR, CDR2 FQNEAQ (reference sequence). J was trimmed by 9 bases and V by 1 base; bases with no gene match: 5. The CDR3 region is CASSLEASGRRELFF. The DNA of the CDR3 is TGTGCCAGCAGCTTAGAGGCTAGCGGGAGAAGGGAGCTGTTTTTT.

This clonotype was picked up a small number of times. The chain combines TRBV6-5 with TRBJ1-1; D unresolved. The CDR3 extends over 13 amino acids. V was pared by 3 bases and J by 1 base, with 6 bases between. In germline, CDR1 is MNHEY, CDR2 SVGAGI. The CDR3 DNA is TGTGCCAGCAGTTATTTCGGGAACACTGAAGCTTTCTTT. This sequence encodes CASSYFGNTEAFF.

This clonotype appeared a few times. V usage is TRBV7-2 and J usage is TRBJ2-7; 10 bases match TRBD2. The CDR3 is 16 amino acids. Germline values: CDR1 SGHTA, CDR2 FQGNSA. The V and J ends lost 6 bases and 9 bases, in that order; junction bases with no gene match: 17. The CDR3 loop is CASSSLSSGGRFAQYF. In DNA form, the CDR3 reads TGTGCCAGCAGTTCCTTATCTAGCGGGGGAAGGTTCGCGCAGTACTTC.